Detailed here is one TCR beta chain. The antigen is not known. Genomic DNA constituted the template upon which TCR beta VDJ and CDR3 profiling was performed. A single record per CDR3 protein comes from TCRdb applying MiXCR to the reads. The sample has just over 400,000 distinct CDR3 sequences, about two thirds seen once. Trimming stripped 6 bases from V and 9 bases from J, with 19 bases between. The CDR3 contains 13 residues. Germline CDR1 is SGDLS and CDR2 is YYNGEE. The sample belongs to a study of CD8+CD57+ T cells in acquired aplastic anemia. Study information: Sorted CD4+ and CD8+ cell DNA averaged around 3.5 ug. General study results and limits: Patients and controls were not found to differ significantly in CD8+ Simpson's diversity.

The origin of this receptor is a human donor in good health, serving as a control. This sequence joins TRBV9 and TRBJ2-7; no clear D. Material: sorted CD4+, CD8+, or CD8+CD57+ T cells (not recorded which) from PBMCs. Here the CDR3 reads CASNPARRDMQYF. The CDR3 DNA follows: TGTGCCAGCAATCCGGCGAGGCGCGACATGCAGTACTTC.